Listed below are T cell receptor beta chains from one sample, sequenced in a study of blood T cell repertoires in COVID-19. Measured with immunoSEQ multiplex PCR; TCRdb has only the in-frame clones, and not every one. The repertoire holds about 200,000 clones, with roughly 84% as singletons. Sequenced sample: PBMCs or T cells enriched from blood (not recorded which). The receptors here all came from a man aged 40-55 years who had recovered from COVID-19. Each CDR3 is given with its conserved first and last residue. The D gene is left open where the match is weak. A clone size is listed for some rows: how often the clone was seen (once, few, many), or a class if it is expanded.

>TRBD1|TRBJ1-2|-|TRBV4-2
TGTGCCAGCAGCCAAGATTGGGGACAGACCTATGGCTACACCTTC
CASSQDWGQTYGYTF
>TRBD1|TRBJ2-1|-|TRBV30
TGTGCCTGGAGCCTCGGGACAGTGGTTAGTGAGCAGTTCTTC
CAWSLGTVVSEQFF
>-|TRBJ1-4|-|TRBV7-9
TGTGCCAGCAGACCCACAGGTGGTGAGGAAAAACTGTTTTTT
CASRPTGGEEKLFF
>TRBD1|TRBJ1-4|-|TRBV19
TGTGCCAGTAGTTCCATTGGACAGGGAAATGAAAAACTGTTTTTT
CASSSIGQGNEKLFF
>TRBD2|TRBJ2-7|-|TRBV7-9
TGTGCCAGCAGCCCGCTGGTGGCGGGGGGCCCCTCCTACGAGCAGTACTTC
CASSPLVAGGPSYEQYF
>-|TRBJ2-5|-|TRBV4-2
TGTGCCAGCAGCCAAGATCTCCGGGGGGCACTAGGGGAGACCCAGTACTTC
CASSQDLRGALGETQYF
>-|TRBJ1-5|-|TRBV11-3
TGTGCCAGCAGCTTATATTCCCGAAAACAGGGAAGGAGCAATCAGCCCCAGCATTTT
CASSLYSRKQGRSNQPQHF
>-|TRBJ1-4|once|TRBV9
TGTGCCAGCAGCAGAACCTCCGGGTCTAATGAAAAACTGTTTTTT
CASSRTSGSNEKLFF
>TRBD2|TRBJ2-7|-|TRBV11-2
TGTGCCAGCAGCTGGGAGACTAGCGGCTCCTACGAGCAGTACTTC
CASSWETSGSYEQYF
>-|TRBJ2-7|-|TRBV6-5
TGTGCCAGCACCGTTGACACGAGCTCCTACGAGCAGTACTTC
CASTVDTSSYEQYF
>TRBD2|TRBJ2-5|few|TRBV6-4
TGTGCCAGCAGTGTGGGACTAGCGGGGCAAGAGACCCAGTACTTC
CASSVGLAGQETQYF
>-|TRBJ2-3|-|TRBV19
TGTGCCAGTAGTACAGGATTCAGGCCAGATACGCAGTATTTT
CASSTGFRPDTQYF
>-|TRBJ1-1|-|TRBV3-1/TRBV3-2
TGTGCCAGCAGCAATGAAGGGGGTAGGGCTGAAGCTTTCTTT
CASSNEGGRAEAFF
>-|TRBJ1-4|-|TRBV5-1
TGCGCCAGCAGCTTGACAGGGTACGGTGAAAAACTGTTTTTT
CASSLTGYGEKLFF
>TRBD1|TRBJ1-1|-|TRBV3-1/TRBV3-2
TGTGCCAGCAGCCAAGATCGCCAGGGGGCGGTGAACACTGAAGCTTTCTTT
CASSQDRQGAVNTEAFF
>TRBD1|TRBJ2-7|-|TRBV6-5
TGTGCCAGCAGTTACTTAGGGGGACAGGGCATCTACGAGCAGTACTTC
CASSYLGGQGIYEQYF
>TRBD1|TRBJ1-2|-|TRBV11-2
TGTGCCAGCAGGTGGACCGGGACAGGGGTGGGTGGCTACACCTTC
CASRWTGTGVGGYTF
>-|TRBJ2-7|-|TRBV2
TGTGCCAGCAGTGATGACACGTACGAGCAGTACTTC
CASSDDTYEQYF
>TRBD2|TRBJ2-7|once|TRBV7-8
TGTGCCAGCAGCTTAATGGGGGGGAGTACCTACGAGCAGTACTTC
CASSLMGGSTYEQYF
>-|TRBJ1-1|-|TRBV25-1
TGTGCCAGCAGGTTCGGGAGGAACACTGAAGCTTTCTTT
CASRFGRNTEAFF
>TRBD2|TRBJ2-1|-|TRBV27
TGTGCCAGCAGTTCCCACAATTTAGCGGGGGGTCAGAATGAGCAGTTCTTC
CASSSHNLAGGQNEQFF
>TRBD1|TRBJ1-5|-|TRBV19
TGTGCCAGTAGTATAGGGGGACAGGTACTTAGCAATCAGCCCCAGCATTTT
CASSIGGQVLSNQPQHF
>-|TRBJ2-5|-|TRBV5-1
TGCGCCAGCAGTTTTAGTTGGCGGGTCGGAGGAGAGACCCAGTACTTC
CASSFSWRVGGETQYF